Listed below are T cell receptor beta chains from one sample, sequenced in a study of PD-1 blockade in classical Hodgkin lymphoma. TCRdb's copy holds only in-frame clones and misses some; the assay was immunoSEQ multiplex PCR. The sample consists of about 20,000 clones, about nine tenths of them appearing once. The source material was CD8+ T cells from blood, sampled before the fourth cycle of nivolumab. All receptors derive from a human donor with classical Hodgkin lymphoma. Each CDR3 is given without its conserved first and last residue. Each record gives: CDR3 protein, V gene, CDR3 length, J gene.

CDR3: ATSGGQGAYEQY; V: TRBV15; length: 12; J: TRBJ2-7
CDR3: ASSLVRADTQY; V: TRBV5-5; length: 11; J: TRBJ2-3
CDR3: ASSLGQGAIYEQY; V: TRBV5-5; length: 13; J: TRBJ2-7
CDR3: ASDVHAGGQDTQY; V: TRBV28; length: 13; J: TRBJ2-3
CDR3: ASSGRTGGGTEAF; V: TRBV4-1; length: 13; J: TRBJ1-1
CDR3: ASSVGGTVGNYGYT; V: TRBV9; length: 14; J: TRBJ1-2
CDR3: ASSQGDSSREQY; V: TRBV4-1; length: 12; J: TRBJ2-7
CDR3: ASSPRNEGGEAF; V: TRBV18; length: 12; J: TRBJ1-1
CDR3: ASSVAGGVETQY; V: TRBV9; length: 12; J: TRBJ2-5
CDR3: ASSLISVEQF; V: TRBV7-9; length: 10; J: TRBJ2-1
CDR3: ASSLYGNTEAF; V: TRBV27; length: 11; J: TRBJ1-1
CDR3: AWSISGNEQF; V: TRBV30; length: 10; J: TRBJ2-1
CDR3: ASSSGGSIGNQPQH; V: TRBV7-8; length: 14; J: TRBJ1-5
CDR3: ASSFGTAYEQY; V: TRBV27; length: 11; J: TRBJ2-7
CDR3: AISEFGYTEAF; V: TRBV10-3; length: 11; J: TRBJ1-1
CDR3: ASSLGHT; V: TRBV21-1; length: 7; J: TRBJ1-2
CDR3: ATSRPGPYEQY; V: TRBV15; length: 11; J: TRBJ2-7
CDR3: ASSGLPYGYT; V: TRBV27; length: 10; J: TRBJ1-2
CDR3: SAREGYEQF; V: TRBV20-1; length: 9; J: TRBJ2-1
CDR3: ASSQSQLQPQH; V: TRBV14; length: 11; J: TRBJ1-5